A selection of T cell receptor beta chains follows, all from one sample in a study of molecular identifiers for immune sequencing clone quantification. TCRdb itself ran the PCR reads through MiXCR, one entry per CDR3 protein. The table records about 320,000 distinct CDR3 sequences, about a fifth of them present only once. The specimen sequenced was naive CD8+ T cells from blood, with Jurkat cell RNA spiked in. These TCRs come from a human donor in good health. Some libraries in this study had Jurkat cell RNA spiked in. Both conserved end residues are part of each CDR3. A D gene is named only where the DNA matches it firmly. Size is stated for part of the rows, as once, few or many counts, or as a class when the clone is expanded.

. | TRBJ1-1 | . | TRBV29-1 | TGCAGCGCTGGGGGGAGCTTGAACGCTGAAGCTTTCTTT | CSAGGSLNAEAFF
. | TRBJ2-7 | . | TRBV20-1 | TGCAGTGCTACCGAAGGGACATACGTTTCCTACGAGCAGTACTTC | CSATEGTYVSYEQYF
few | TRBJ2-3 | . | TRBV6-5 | TGTGCCAGCAGTATCCGGACGCGTAGCACAGATACGCAGTATTTT | CASSIRTRSTDTQYF
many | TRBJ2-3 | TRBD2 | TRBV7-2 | TGTGCCAGCAGCCTCCCGCCTAGCGGGCCCACAGATACGCAGTATTTT | CASSLPPSGPTDTQYF
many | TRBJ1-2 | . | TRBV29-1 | TGCAGCGTTGACAGAAAACCAGTGAGCTATGGCTACACCTTC | CSVDRKPVSYGYTF
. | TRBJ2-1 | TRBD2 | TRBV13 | TGTGCCAGCAGCCCGCCGGGACTAGAGAACGAGCAGTTCTTC | CASSPPGLENEQFF
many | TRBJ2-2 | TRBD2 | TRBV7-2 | TGTGCCAGCAGCCTGACTAGCGGGAGGTTGAACACCGGGGAGCTGTTTTTT | CASSLTSGRLNTGELFF
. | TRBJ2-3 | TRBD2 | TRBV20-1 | TGCAGTGCTACGGAAAAAACTGTAGCGGGAGAGCGGGAAGATACGCAGTATTTT | CSATEKTVAGEREDTQYF
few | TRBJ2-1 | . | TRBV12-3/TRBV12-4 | TGTGCCAGCAGTTTAGAACTCCCCAATGAGCAGTTCTTC | CASSLELPNEQFF
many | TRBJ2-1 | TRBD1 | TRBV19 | TGTGCCAGTAGCGGGCAGGGGGCCTACAATGAGCAGTTCTTC | CASSGQGAYNEQFF
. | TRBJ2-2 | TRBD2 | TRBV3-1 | TGTGCCAGCAGCCAAGTCCTAGCGGGAACCGGGGAGCTGTTTTTT | CASSQVLAGTGELFF
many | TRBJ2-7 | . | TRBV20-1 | TGCAGTGCTAGATCCGGCTACTACGAGCAGTACTTC | CSARSGYYEQYF
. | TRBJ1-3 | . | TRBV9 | TGTGCCAGCAGCGTAGCAGGTTCTGGAAACGCCATATATTTT | CASSVAGSGNAIYF
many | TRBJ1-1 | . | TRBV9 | TGTGCCAGCAGCGTAGGGATCCCGAACACTGAAGCTTTCTTT | CASSVGIPNTEAFF
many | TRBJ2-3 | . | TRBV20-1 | TGCAGTGCTAGATACAGTGATCGAAATACGCAGTATTTT | CSARYSDRNTQYF